These 2 T cell receptor beta chains were all obtained from the same sample, sequenced in a study of blood T cell repertoires in COVID-19. Repertoires were generated with immunoSEQ multiplex PCR, while TCRdb's copy carries only in-frame clones and drops some. The table includes 200,000 to 250,000 clones, roughly 92% detected once. The sample was peripheral blood. The receptor source for this set is a man in his fifties or sixties with COVID-19, enrolled during active disease.

This chain links TRBV10-3 with TRBJ2-1; TRBD2 aligns across 7 bases. Germline V lookup: CDR1 ENHRY, CDR2 SYGVKD. The CDR3 covers 14 residues. With V trimmed by 2 bases and J by 8 bases, 6 bases remained unmatched. The CDR3 DNA sequence: TGTGCCATCAGTGAGCCCCGACTAGCCTATGAGCAGTTCTTC. Translated: CAISEPRLAYEQFF.

This clone turned up a few times. The chain links TRBV2 to TRBJ2-3; 9 nucleotides match TRBD2. This CDR3 region has 15 residues. Losses at the gene ends were 3 bases for V and 4 bases for J; bases not matched to a gene: 5. The germline gives CDR1 SNHLY, CDR2 FYNNEI. The CDR3 sequence is CASSDPGLASDTQYF. CDR3 coding DNA: TGTGCCAGCAGTGACCCGGGACTAGCATCAGATACGCAGTATTTT.